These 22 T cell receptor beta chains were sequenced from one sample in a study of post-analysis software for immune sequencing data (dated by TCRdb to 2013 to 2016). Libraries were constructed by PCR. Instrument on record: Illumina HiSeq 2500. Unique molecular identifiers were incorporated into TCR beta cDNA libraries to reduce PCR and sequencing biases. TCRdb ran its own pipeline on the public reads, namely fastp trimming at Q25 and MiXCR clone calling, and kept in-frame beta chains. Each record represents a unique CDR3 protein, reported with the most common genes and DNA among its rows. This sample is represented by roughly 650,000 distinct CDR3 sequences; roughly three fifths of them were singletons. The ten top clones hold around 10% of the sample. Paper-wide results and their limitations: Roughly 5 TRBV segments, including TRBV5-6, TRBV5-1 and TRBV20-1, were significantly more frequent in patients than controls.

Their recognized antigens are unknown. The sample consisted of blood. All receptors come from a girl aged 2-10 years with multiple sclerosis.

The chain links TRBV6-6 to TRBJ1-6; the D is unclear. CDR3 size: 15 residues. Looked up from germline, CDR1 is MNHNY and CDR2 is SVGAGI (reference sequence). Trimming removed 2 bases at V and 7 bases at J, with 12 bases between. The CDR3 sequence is CASSYERARNSPLHF. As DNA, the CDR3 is TGTGCCAGCAGTTACGAGAGGGCGAGGAATTCACCCCTCCACTTT.

The CDR3 bases are TGTGCTAGTGGTCCCGGACAGCATCAAGAGACCCAGTACTTC. It is translated as CASGPGQHQETQYF. The chain has TRBV12-5 and TRBJ2-5; perhaps TRBD1 as D (6 bases). Trimming took off 5 bases at V and 2 bases at J, with 12 bases between the two ends. The CDR3 is 14 amino acids. CDR1 LGHNT and CDR2 FRNRAP come from the germline V gene.

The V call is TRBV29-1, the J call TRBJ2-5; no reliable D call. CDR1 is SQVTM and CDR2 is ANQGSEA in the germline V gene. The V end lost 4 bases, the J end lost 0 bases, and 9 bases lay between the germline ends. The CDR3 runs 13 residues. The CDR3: CSVGYQYQETQYF. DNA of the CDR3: TGCAGCGTTGGGTATCAGTACCAAGAGACCCAGTACTTC.

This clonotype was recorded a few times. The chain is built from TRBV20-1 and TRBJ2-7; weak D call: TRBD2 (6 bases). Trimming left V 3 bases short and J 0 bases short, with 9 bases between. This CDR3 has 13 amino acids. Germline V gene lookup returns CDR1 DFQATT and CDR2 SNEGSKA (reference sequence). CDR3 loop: CSASSGNSYEQYF. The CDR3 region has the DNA TGCAGTGCTAGTAGCGGAAACTCCTACGAGCAGTACTTC.

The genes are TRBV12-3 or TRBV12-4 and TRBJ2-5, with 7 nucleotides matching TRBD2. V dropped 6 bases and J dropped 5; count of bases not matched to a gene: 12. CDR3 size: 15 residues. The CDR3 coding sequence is TGTGCCAGCAGCCCCGAGGATTTGGGAGGGGAGACCCAGTACTTC. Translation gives CASSPEDLGGETQYF.

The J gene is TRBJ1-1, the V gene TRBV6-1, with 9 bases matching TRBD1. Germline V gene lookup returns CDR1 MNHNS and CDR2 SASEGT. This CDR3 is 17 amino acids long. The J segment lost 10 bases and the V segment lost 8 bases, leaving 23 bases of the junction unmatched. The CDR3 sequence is CASVRRGQGILVGAAFF. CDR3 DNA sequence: TGTGCCAGCGTACGACGGGGACAGGGTATCCTAGTCGGGGCAGCTTTCTTT.

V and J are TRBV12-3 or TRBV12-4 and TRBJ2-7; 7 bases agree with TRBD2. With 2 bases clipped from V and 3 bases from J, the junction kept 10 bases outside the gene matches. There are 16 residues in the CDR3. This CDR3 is CASSLILSGVFYEQYF. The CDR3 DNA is TGTGCCAGCAGTTTAATATTGAGCGGGGTTTTCTACGAGCAGTACTTC.

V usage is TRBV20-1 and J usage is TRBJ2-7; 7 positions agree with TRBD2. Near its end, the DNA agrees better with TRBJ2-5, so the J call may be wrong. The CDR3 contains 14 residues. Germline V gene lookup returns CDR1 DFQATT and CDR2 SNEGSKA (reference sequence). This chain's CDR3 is CSASEGGAGETQYF. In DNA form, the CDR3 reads TGCAGTGCTAGTGAGGGAGGGGCCGGCGAGACCCAGTACTTC.

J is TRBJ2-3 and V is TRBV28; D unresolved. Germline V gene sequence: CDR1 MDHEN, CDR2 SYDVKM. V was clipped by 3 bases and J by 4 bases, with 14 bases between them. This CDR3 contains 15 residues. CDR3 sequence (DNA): TGTGCCAGCAGTTTTTTGGCTGAGCAATCAGATACGCAGTATTTT. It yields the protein CASSFLAEQSDTQYF.

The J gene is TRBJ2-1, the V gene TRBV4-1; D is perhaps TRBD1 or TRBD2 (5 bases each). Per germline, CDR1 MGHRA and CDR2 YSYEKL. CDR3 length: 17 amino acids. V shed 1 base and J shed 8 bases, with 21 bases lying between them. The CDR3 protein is CASSQAPGPLFWDEQFF. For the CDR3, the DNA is TGCGCCAGCAGCCAAGCGCCGGGACCCCTCTTTTGGGATGAGCAGTTCTTC.

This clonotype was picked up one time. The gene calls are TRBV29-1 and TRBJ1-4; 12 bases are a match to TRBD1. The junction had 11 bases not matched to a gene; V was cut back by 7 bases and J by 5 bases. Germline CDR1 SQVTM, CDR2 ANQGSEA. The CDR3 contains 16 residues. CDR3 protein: CSATGTGGAGNEKLFF. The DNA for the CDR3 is TGCAGCGCAACCGGGACAGGGGGCGCAGGGAATGAAAAACTGTTTTTT.

CDR3 DNA sequence: TGTGCCAGCAGCTCGACCTCGGGGAGGCGTTCGGGTACGCAGTATTTT. It is translated as CASSSTSGRRSGTQYF. The chain employs TRBV5-5 and TRBJ2-3; a possible D gene is TRBD2 (6 bases). This CDR3 contains 16 residues. Germline CDR1 reads SGHKS; CDR2 reads YYEKEE (reference sequence). Trimming pared 3 bases from V and 8 bases from J, leaving 22 bases between.

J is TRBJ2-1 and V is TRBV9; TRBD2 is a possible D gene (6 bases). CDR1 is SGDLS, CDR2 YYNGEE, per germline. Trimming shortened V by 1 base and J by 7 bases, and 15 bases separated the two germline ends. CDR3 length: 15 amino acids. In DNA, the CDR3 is TGTGCCAGCAGCGTAATCTCGACTAGTGCGAATGAGCAGTTCTTC. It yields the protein CASSVISTSANEQFF.

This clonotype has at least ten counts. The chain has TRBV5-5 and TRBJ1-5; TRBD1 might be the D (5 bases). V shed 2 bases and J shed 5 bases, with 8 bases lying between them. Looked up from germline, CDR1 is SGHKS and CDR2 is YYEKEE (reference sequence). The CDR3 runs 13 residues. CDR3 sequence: CASSLGEDQPQHF. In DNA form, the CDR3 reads TGTGCCAGCAGCTTAGGGGAGGATCAGCCCCAGCATTTT. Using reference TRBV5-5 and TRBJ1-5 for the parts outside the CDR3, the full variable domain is DAGVTQSPTHLIKTRGQQVTLRCSPISGHKSVSWYQQVLGQGPQFIFQYYEKEERGRGNFPDRFSARQFPNYSSELNVNALLLGDSALYLCASSLGEDQPQHFGDGTRLSIL.

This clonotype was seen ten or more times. The CDR3 is CASSLSKGYGRNYGYTF. In nucleotides, the CDR3 is TGTGCCAGCAGTTTATCCAAAGGATATGGGAGAAACTATGGCTACACCTTC. The V and J genes are TRBV27 and TRBJ1-2; unclear D gene. The CDR3 sequence is 17 residues long. Trimming cost V 0 bases and J 2 bases, with 16 bases left between them. Germline CDR1 and CDR2: MNHEY and SMNVEV (reference sequence).

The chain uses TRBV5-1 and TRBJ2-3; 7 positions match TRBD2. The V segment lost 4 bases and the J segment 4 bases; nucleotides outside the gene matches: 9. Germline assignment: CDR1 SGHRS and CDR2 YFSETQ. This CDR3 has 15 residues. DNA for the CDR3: TGCGCCAGCAGCAATAGCGGGTTTCCCTCAGATACGCAGTATTTT. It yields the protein CASSNSGFPSDTQYF.

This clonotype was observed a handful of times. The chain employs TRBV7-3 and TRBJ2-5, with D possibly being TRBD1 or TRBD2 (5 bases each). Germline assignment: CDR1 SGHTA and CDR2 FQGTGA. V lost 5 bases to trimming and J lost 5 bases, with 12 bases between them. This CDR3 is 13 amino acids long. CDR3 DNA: TGTGCCAGCAGCGGGGACCTACAGGAGACCCAGTACTTC. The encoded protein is CASSGDLQETQYF. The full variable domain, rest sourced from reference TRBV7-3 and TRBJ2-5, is GAGVSQTPSNKVTEKGKYVELRCDPISGHTALYWYRQSLGQGPEFLIYFQGTGAADDSGLPNDRFFAVRPEGSVSTLKIQRTERGDSAVYLCASSGDLQETQYFGPGTRLLVL.

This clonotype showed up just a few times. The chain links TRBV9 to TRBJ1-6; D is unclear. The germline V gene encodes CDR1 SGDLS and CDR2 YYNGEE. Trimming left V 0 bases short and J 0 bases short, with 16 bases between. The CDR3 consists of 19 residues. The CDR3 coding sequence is TGTGCCAGCAGCGTAGGTGGGTTAGCTACGAGCTCCTATAATTCACCCCTCCACTTT. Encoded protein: CASSVGGLATSSYNSPLHF.

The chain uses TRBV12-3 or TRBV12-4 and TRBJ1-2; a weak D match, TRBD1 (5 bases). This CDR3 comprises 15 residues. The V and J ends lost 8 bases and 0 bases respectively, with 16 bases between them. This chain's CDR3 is CASSQGGGANYGYTF. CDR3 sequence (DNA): TGTGCCAGCTCTCAGGGTGGAGGGGCTAACTATGGCTACACCTTC.

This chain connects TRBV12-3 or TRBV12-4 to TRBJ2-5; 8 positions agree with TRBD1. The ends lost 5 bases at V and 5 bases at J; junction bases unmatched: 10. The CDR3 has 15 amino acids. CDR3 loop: CASSTSGRGHETQYF. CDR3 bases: TGTGCCAGCAGTACTTCCGGCAGGGGGCATGAGACCCAGTACTTC.

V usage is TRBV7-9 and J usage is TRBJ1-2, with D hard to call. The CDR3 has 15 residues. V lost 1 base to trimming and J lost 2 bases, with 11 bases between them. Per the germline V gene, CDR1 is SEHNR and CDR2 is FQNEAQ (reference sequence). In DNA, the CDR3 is TGTGCCAGCAGCTTAGACGGCGGCCTAAACTATGGCTACACCTTC. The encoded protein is CASSLDGGLNYGYTF. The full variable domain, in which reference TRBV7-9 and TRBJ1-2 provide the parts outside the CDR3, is DTGVSQNPRHKITKRGQNVTFRCDPISEHNRLYWYRQTLGQGPEFLTYFQNEAQLEKSRLLSDRFSAERPKGSFSTLEIQRTEQGDSAMYLCASSLDGGLNYGYTFGSGTRLTVV.

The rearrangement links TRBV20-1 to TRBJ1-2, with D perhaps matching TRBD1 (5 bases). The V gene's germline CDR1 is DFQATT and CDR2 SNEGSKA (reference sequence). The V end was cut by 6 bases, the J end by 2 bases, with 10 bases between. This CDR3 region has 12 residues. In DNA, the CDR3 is TGCAGTGCCACGACAGTAAACTATGGCTACACCTTC. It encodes CSATTVNYGYTF.